This T cell receptor beta chain derives from a study of T cells in Graves' hyperthyroidism and ophthalmopathy. This CDR3 has 13 amino acids. The V end was cut by 0 bases, the J end by 5 bases, with 8 bases between. CDR1 is GTSNPN, CDR2 SVGIG, per germline (reference sequence). Regarding the study as a whole: A median around 6 months before onset, the model predicted ophthalmopathy. Researchers report that a 13 V-J model separated ophthalmopathy from stable hyperthyroidism. Blood held most thyroid clonotypes expanded above 0.001 frequency.

The study collected blood at first hyperthyroidism diagnosis, before any ophthalmopathy symptoms arose. TCR beta CDR3 regions were amplified from RNA transcripts. Initially, a first-round RT-PCR of the TCR CDR3 employed the HTBI primer set. TCRdb independently ran MiXCR on the multiplex PCR reads; one entry per CDR3 protein. The sample has under 350,000 distinct CDR3 sequences; about an eighth are singletons. This clonotype was detected ten times or more. Its target is not known. V and J are TRBV30 and TRBJ1-5; no firm D call. The specimen sequenced was blood. The TCR sequence derives from a woman in her twenties or thirties with Graves' hyperthyroidism that later progressed to Graves' ophthalmopathy. CDR3 sequence: CAWSVQGYQPQHF. DNA of the CDR3: TGTGCCTGGAGTGTACAAGGGTATCAGCCCCAGCATTTT.